This T cell receptor (beta chain) derives from a study of T cell changes during pregnancy in multiple sclerosis. The CDR3 is made up of 15 amino acids. V gave up 5 bases and J gave up 5 bases, with 19 bases separating them. Germline V CDR1 and CDR2: LNHDA, SQIVND (reference sequence). Sequencing was performed with immunoSEQ multiplex PCR; in TCRdb, only in-frame clones are kept and a portion is missing. The table lists around 30,000 clones, about 85% of them singletons. The TCR comes from a female donor with multiple sclerosis, enrolled in a pregnancy study. Material: CD8+ T cells from peripheral blood mononuclear cells, obtained after pregnancy. The chain uses TRBV19 and TRBJ2-7; tentatively, D is TRBD2 (5 bases). CDR3 DNA: TGTGCCAGTAGTCCCGGGGTAGTCCCGGTCCACGAGCAGTACTTC. Protein sequence: CASSPGVVPVHEQYF.